This T cell receptor beta chain was sequenced in a study of regulatory T cells in long-lasting Graves disease (dated by TCRdb to about 2021). Context from the whole study: Antithyroid drugs had been taken for less than 3 months by newly diagnosed Graves' disease patients. The study was registered as a clinical trial and conducted in China. A total of 35 or so samples were covered by TCR sequencing, comprising around 13 persistent and roughly 20 newly diagnosed Graves' disease patients. This study used TCR sequencing and RNA sequencing of peripheral blood to compare persistent Graves' disease patients against newly diagnosed Graves' disease patients. General findings and caveats noted by the study authors: Peripheral blood alone was examined, since thyroid tissue, which constituted the primary lesion, could not be accessed. The authors noted that the small sample size was a limitation that may lower accuracy. Lower TCR Shannon entropy and fewer highly expanded clones were observed in persistent Graves' disease patients than in newly diagnosed patients, which suggested clonal expansion. More public clonotypes were shared among persistent patients (over 2,500) than among newly diagnosed patients (over 900). TRBV28, TRBJ1-2 and TRBJ2-5 were preferentially used in persistent disease, while TRBV20-1 and TRBJ2-1 were favored in newly diagnosed disease. Sequencing and analysis were restricted to the TCR beta chain.

Including cysteine and phenylalanine, the CDR3 has 14 amino acids. The kept DNA is CDR3 alone, 42 bases in frame from the first base. V drops 2 bases and J drops 4 bases, leaving 11 bases in between. CDR1 is given as GTSNPN and CDR2 as SVGIG, both from the germline V gene (reference sequence). Sample time point, as interpreted from the label and publication: newly diagnosed GD, antithyroid drugs for less than 3 months. For both TCR sequencing and RNA sequencing, RNA was extracted from PBMCs in TRIzol. The diagnosis of Graves' disease followed American Thyroid Association guidelines. Patients were recruited from an endocrinology department in Xi'an, China. Each patient gave approximately 10 milliliters of peripheral blood, collected in an EDTA anticoagulant tube. Ficoll Paque Plus density gradient separation was used to isolate PBMCs, and no further T cell sorting was done. RNA quality was checked with an Agilent 2100 Bioanalyzer and agarose gel, and concentration with a NanoDrop 2000.

The sample holds many counts of this clonotype. What antigen it recognizes has not been identified. Qualities for individual bases were not recorded, and no much larger clone is one base off. Library method: multiplex PCR. Sequencing was performed on an Illumina HiSeq 4000. To build TCR beta libraries, CDR3 regions were amplified by Arm-PCR using iRepertoire HTBI primers. PCR products were gel purified before sequencing. For the original study's pipeline: Across samples, roughly 60 TRBV and 13 to 15 TRBJ segments were identified and used for gene usage analysis of CDR3 amino acid clonotypes. COPE and FqMerger were used to merge the filtered high-quality paired reads into contigs. BLAST was used to align contigs to the IMGT TRBV, TRBD and TRBJ reference genes, and CDR3 was defined following IMGT. Any clonotype with a frequency above 0.1% was counted as a highly expanded clone. Shannon entropy was used to measure repertoire diversity, and the Gini coefficient was used to measure V-J evenness. A clonotype was considered public if more than one individual shared it. TCRdb reprocessing: public reads trimmed at Q25 with fastp, clones called with MiXCR, in-frame beta chains kept. A single entry per CDR3 protein holds the most common genes and DNA from its merged rows. The V and J calls shown here were made by TCRdb, not taken from the authors' results. This sample holds under 800,000 distinct CDR3 sequences; 15% to 20% were observed only once. The ten biggest clones cover 15% to 20% of the sample.

The same sample was also studied in work on T cells in Graves' hyperthyroidism and ophthalmopathy. As described in the second report: Stable Graves' hyperthyroidism was defined as the absence of progression to ophthalmopathy over 18 months of follow-up. Hyperthyroidism patients were newly diagnosed, had a disease duration of under 2 months, and were aged 18 to 65 years. Patients with uncontrolled infections, other autoimmune diseases, pregnancy or lactation were excluded. Diagnoses were established on the basis of clinical symptoms, serum thyroxine and TRAb, thyroid ultrasound, and orbital computed tomography. For the first round of RT-PCR on the TCR CDR3, the HTBI primer set was used together with the Qiagen OneStep RT-PCR kit. Most expanded thyroid clonotypes (frequency above 0.001) were also found in blood, which suggests that blood repertoires may mirror thyroid immune responses. In cross-validation, a model built on a 13 V-J signature told ophthalmopathy apart from stable hyperthyroidism with under 90% sensitivity and 81% to 82% specificity, and in testing the same model reached 80%/75%. In validation, progression to ophthalmopathy was predicted by the model with 70.59% sensitivity and around 75% specificity, a median of around 6.5 months before onset. To identify TCR V-J signatures that set the groups apart, the researchers used a discovery cohort of 90 to 100 patients, made up of roughly 45 with Graves' ophthalmopathy and 57 with stable Graves' hyperthyroidism. Whether ophthalmopathy could be predicted prospectively was tested in an independent validation cohort made up of about 18 hyperthyroidism patients plus 17 patients who later progressed to ophthalmopathy. The 95 to 100 discovery patients were randomly divided into training and test sets at a 7:3 ratio. Thyroid tissue and blood T-cell repertoires from six Graves' hyperthyroidism patients were also compared in the study. Once sampling was done, hyperthyroidism patients were given methimazole at a starting dose of 30 mg daily, whereas ophthalmopathy patients were given high-dose intravenous methylprednisolone. The libraries were constructed in a second round of multiplex PCR and then size-selected and purified. Sequencing of the libraries was done on an Illumina HiSeq2000 using paired-end 100 bp reads. Raw data were processed with SOAPnuke, discarding reads with adapters, uncalled bases, mean Phred below 15, or no exact constant-primer or identifier match. COPE v1.2.5 was used to merge the high-quality paired reads, and each unique nucleotide sequence was defined as a clonotype. Clonotypes were aligned to IMGT TRBV, TRBD and TRBJ reference segments using MiTCR v1.1. Analysis was restricted to V-J combinations with a frequency above 0.0001, which covered just over 98% of repertoires. The TCS score was defined as F50 (clonal expansion) divided by E x V (chaos), with BLOSUM62-based TCRdist calculated between CDR3 peptides within each V-J. Welch's t-statistics and random forest reduced around 520 V-J features to fewer than 15, which were used in a naive Bayes classifier (R e1071). No statistical method was used to fix the sample size in advance, and group allocation was not hidden from the investigators. According to the paper, TCR Vbeta CDR3 sequencing was carried out on more than 120 peripheral blood samples, which came from some 41 ophthalmopathy, fewer than 80 hyperthyroidism and about 17 progressor patients.

The sample in question was peripheral blood mononuclear cells (PBMCs), obtained at new diagnosis, from a patient treated with antithyroid drugs. Recombination joined TRBV30 with TRBJ1-4; the D gene assignment is ambiguous. The sequence was obtained from a woman aged 25 to 39 with Graves disease. Donor details come from another sample of the same person, matched by shared clones. In nucleotide form, the sequence is TGTGCCTGGAGTTTCAACAGTTTTAATGAAAAACTGTTTTTT. Its product reads: CAWSFNSFNEKLFF.